Presented here are 9 T cell receptor beta chains from one specimen sequenced in a study of spatial heterogeneity in lung cancer. TCRdb redid the calling of the 5' RACE reads with MiXCR, one entry per CDR3 protein. Altogether 60,000 to 75,000 distinct CDR3 sequences are present, about 6.6% being singletons, with the ten largest covering roughly 14%. Specified time point: sample taken at primary tumor resection. Sample: PBMCs, taken at surgery. The origin of the receptors is a female donor with early-stage non-small cell lung cancer.

The sample holds many counts of this clonotype. The chain joins TRBV20-1 to TRBJ1-5, with D hard to call. Trimming pared 7 bases from V and 2 bases from J, leaving 24 bases between. The CDR3 runs 17 residues. The germline CDR1 and CDR2 sequences are DFQATT and SNEGSKA (reference sequence). CDR3 amino acids: CSVAGAGLYNRNQPQHF. The CDR3 DNA sequence: TGCAGTGTAGCGGGTGCGGGCCTGTATAATCGCAATCAGCCCCAGCATTTT.

This clonotype was picked up a small number of times. The chain employs TRBV5-1 and TRBJ2-7, with D maybe TRBD2 (5 bases). With 0 bases removed from V and 5 bases from J, the gap between germline ends came to 18 bases. The CDR3 has 16 residues. Per germline, CDR1 SGHRS and CDR2 YFSETQ. CDR3: CASSLATAGLNNEQYF. The CDR3 nucleotides read TGCGCCAGCAGCTTGGCTACGGCGGGCCTAAATAACGAGCAGTACTTC.

In this sample, this clonotype turned up many times. This chain uses TRBV20-1 with TRBJ1-4; tentatively, D is TRBD1 (5 bases). This CDR3 is built from 12 residues. Germline V gives CDR1 DFQATT, CDR2 SNEGSKA (reference sequence). The CDR3 DNA reads TGCAGCCTCGTGAGGGGTAATGAAAAACTGTTTTTT. Translated: CSLVRGNEKLFF.

This clonotype was counted at least ten times. The V and J genes are TRBV5-1 and TRBJ2-3; TRBD1 agrees at 8 bases. The junction had 9 bases not matched to a gene; V was cut back by 3 bases and J by 3 bases. CDR1 and CDR2 from the germline V gene are SGHRS and YFSETQ. The CDR3 loop spans 16 amino acids. The CDR3 here is CASSSNDRGATDTQYF. Written as DNA, the CDR3 is TGCGCCAGCAGCTCCAATGACAGGGGAGCAACAGATACGCAGTATTTT.

This clonotype has at least ten counts. The rearrangement joins TRBV5-1 to TRBJ1-1, with 7 bases fitting TRBD1. Germline lookup yields CDR1 SGHRS and CDR2 YFSETQ. With V trimmed by 2 bases and J by 3 bases, 10 bases remained unmatched. This CDR3 comprises 16 residues. Written as DNA, the CDR3 is TGCGCCAGCAGCTTTGCAATCGGACAGGAGGACACTGAAGCTTTCTTT. It codes for CASSFAIGQEDTEAFF.

This clonotype was seen many times. This chain joins TRBV5-6 and TRBJ1-1, with D perhaps matching TRBD1 (5 bases). Germline assignment: CDR1 SGHDT and CDR2 YYEEEE. V was pared by 4 bases and J by 2 bases, with 9 bases between. The CDR3 length is 13 residues. The CDR3 sequence: CASSAGHNTEAFF. CDR3 DNA: TGTGCCAGCAGCGCCGGACACAACACTGAAGCTTTCTTT.

Many counts were recorded for this clonotype. The chain has TRBV29-1 and TRBJ1-6; D ambiguous. The CDR3 sequence is 14 residues long. In germline, CDR1 is SQVTM, CDR2 ANQGSEA. V lost 5 bases to trimming and J lost 3 bases, with 11 bases between them. CDR3 in DNA: TGCAGCGTTACGCTTTCCGTCTATAATTCACCCCTCCACTTT. Encoded protein: CSVTLSVYNSPLHF.

This clonotype was counted many times. The chain recombines TRBV27 with TRBJ2-3; unclear D gene. CDR1 is MNHEY and CDR2 is SMNVEV in the germline V gene (reference sequence). V was pared by 2 bases and J by 1 base, with 7 bases between. The CDR3 length is 14 residues. In nucleotides, the CDR3 is TGTGCCAGCAGTTTAGAGCTGGGCACAGATACGCAGTATTTT. Protein sequence: CASSLELGTDTQYF.

This clonotype was seen many times. The V call is TRBV6-5, the J call TRBJ2-3; TRBD2 matches 9 bases. The CDR3 is made up of 17 amino acids. V dropped 0 bases and J dropped 6; count of bases not matched to a gene: 10. Germline loops: CDR1 MNHEY, CDR2 SVGAGI. The CDR3 sequence is CASSYSPSGVPGDTQYF. CDR3 bases: TGTGCCAGCAGTTACTCGCCTAGCGGGGTGCCGGGGGATACGCAGTATTTT.